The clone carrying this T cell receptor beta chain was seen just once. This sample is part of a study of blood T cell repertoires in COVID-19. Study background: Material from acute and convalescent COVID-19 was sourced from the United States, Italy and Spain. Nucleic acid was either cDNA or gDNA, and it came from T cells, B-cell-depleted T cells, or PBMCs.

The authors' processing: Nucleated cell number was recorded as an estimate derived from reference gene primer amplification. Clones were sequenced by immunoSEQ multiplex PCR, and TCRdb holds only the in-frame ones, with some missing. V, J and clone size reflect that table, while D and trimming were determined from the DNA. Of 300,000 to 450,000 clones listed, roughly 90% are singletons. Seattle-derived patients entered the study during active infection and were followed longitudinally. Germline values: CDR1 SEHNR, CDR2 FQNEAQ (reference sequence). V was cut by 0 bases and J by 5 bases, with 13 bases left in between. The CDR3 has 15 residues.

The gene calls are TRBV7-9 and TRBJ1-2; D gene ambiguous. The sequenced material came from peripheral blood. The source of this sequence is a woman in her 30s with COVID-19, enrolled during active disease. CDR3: CASSLAEPRVYGYTF. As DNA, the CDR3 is TGTGCCAGCAGCTTAGCCGAGCCCCGAGTTTATGGCTACACCTTC.